This TCR beta chain originates from a study of tumor and adjacent non-tumor tissue in lung cancer. Looking at the study overall: Stage I to III disease affected roughly 10 men and 5 women aged roughly 31 to 76.

For this clonotype: A much larger clone lies a single base off, so this may be a read error.

The germline V gene has CDR1 SGHRS and CDR2 YFSETQ. The CDR3 has 16 residues. J was trimmed by 13 bases and V by 7 bases; bases with no gene match: 14. No cell sorting was done before RNA was extracted from the tissue. This non-tumor lung sample came from over 3 cm beyond the tumor edge. The library came from three nested PCR rounds adapted from ARM-PCR protocols. TCRdb fed the multiplex PCR reads into MiXCR, producing one record per CDR3 protein. The sample lists 40,000 to 50,000 distinct CDR3 sequences; under 75% were seen once. The origin of this receptor is a woman in her 70s with non-small cell lung cancer. The V and J genes are TRBV5-1 and TRBJ2-1; the match to TRBD2 covers 16 bases. The sequenced sample was distant non-tumor lung tissue. The CDR3 DNA follows: TGCGCCAGCGGCCCAGGGACTAGCGGGAGGGCCGGTGATCAGTTCTTC. Translated, it gives CASGPGTSGRAGDQFF.